Listed here are 10 T cell receptor beta chains from one sample, sequenced in a study of cytomegalovirus exposure and HLA in healthy donors. Clones were sequenced by immunoSEQ multiplex PCR, and TCRdb holds only the in-frame ones, with some missing. The table shows over 200,000 clones, with less than 95% occurring only once. Source material: PBMCs. All receptors derive from a woman aged 30 to 39 in good health and CMV-seronegative.

Remarks on this clone: The same CDR3 also results from other DNA sequences found in this sample. The V gene is TRBV4-2, the J gene TRBJ1-5; no clear D gene. The CDR3 runs 15 residues. Germline assignment: CDR1 LGHNA and CDR2 YNFKEQ. Trimming shortened V by 0 bases and J by 1 base, and 7 bases separated the two germline ends. Here the CDR3 DNA reads TGTGCCAGCAGCCAAGAGGGTCTAAGCAATCAGCCCCAGCATTTT. It codes for CASSQEGLSNQPQHF.

The J gene is TRBJ1-3, the V gene TRBV28; D uncertain. Per germline, CDR1 MDHEN and CDR2 SYDVKM. V lost 6 bases and J 7 bases, leaving 16 bases between the germline ends. This CDR3 has 14 amino acids. CDR3 region: CASSQLGFGNTIYF. CDR3 nucleotides: TGTGCCAGCAGCCAGTTGGGGTTTGGGAACACCATATATTTT.

This chain connects TRBV30 to TRBJ1-4, with a possible D match to TRBD1 (5 bases). V shed 5 bases and J shed 0 bases, with 13 bases lying between them. CDR1 and CDR2 from the germline V gene are GTSNPN and SVGIG (reference sequence). The CDR3 is 15 amino acids. The CDR3: CAWGALGSTNEKLFF. The DNA of the CDR3 is TGTGCCTGGGGGGCACTGGGATCAACTAATGAAAAACTGTTTTTT.

This sequence joins TRBV12-5 and TRBJ2-2; 7 positions match TRBD1. With V trimmed by 0 bases and J by 1 base, 8 bases remained unmatched. Germline assignment: CDR1 LGHNT and CDR2 FRNRAP. This CDR3 comprises 18 residues. Here the CDR3 reads CASGLVHDGTVNTGELFF. CDR3 in DNA: TGTGCTAGTGGTTTGGTACACGATGGGACAGTGAACACCGGGGAGCTGTTTTTT.

This clone was seen once. This chain connects TRBV13 to TRBJ2-3; D is undetermined. Between the trimmed V and J ends, which lost 1 base and 0 bases, there was a span of 8 bases. Germline values: CDR1 PRHDT, CDR2 FYEKMQ (reference sequence). The CDR3 runs to 15 residues. The CDR3 here is CASSLEAGSTDTQYF. The CDR3 DNA reads as TGTGCCAGCAGCTTAGAAGCAGGAAGCACAGATACGCAGTATTTT. Full variable domain (outside the CDR3, taken from reference TRBV13 and TRBJ2-3): AAGVIQSPRHLIKEKRETATLKCYPIPRHDTVYWYQQGPGQDPQFLISFYEKMQSDKGSIPDRFSAQQFSDYHSELNMSSLELGDSALYFCASSLEAGSTDTQYFGPGTRLTVL.

This clone has a single count. The chain uses TRBV25-1 and TRBJ2-4, with 8 positions matching TRBD2. The CDR3 covers 15 residues. V lost 2 bases, J lost 4 bases, and 4 bases stayed unmatched. CDR1 MGHDK and CDR2 SYGVNS come from the germline V gene. CDR3 in DNA: TGTGCCAGCAGTGAACCCGGGACTAGAAAAAACATTCAGTACTTC. Translating it yields CASSEPGTRKNIQYF. Together with reference TRBV25-1 and TRBJ2-4, the CDR3 gives the full variable domain: EADIYQTPRYLVIGTGKKITLECSQTMGHDKMYWYQQDPGMELHLIHYSYGVNSTEKGDLSSESTVSRIRTEHFPLTLESARPSHTSQYLCASSEPGTRKNIQYFGAGTRLSVL.

The CDR3 is CASSIVSAGVSVKNIQYF. Written as DNA, the CDR3 is TGTGCCAGTAGTATAGTCTCGGCGGGGGTTTCGGTCAAAAACATTCAGTACTTC. The rearrangement links TRBV19 to TRBJ2-4, with 7 bases lining up with TRBD2. Germline values: CDR1 LNHDA, CDR2 SQIVND (reference sequence). V shed 1 base, J shed 3 bases, and the junction held 12 bases outside the gene matches. This CDR3 is 18 amino acids long.

The chain links TRBV9 to TRBJ2-1; D is ambiguous. The CDR3 has 13 amino acids. Germline loops: CDR1 SGDLS, CDR2 YYNGEE. Trimming shortened V by 4 bases and J by 6 bases, and 11 bases separated the two germline ends. The CDR3 coding sequence is TGTGCCAGCAGCCTAGGACCTATCAATGAGCAGTTCTTC. Encoded protein: CASSLGPINEQFF.

V and J are TRBV9 and TRBJ2-5, with D unresolved. The length of the CDR3 is 14 residues. The germline CDR1 and CDR2 sequences are SGDLS and YYNGEE. The V end was cut by 0 bases, the J end by 5 bases, with 11 bases between. The CDR3: CASSVGMTDETQYF. The CDR3 region has the DNA TGTGCCAGCAGCGTAGGAATGACTGATGAGACCCAGTACTTC.

V and J are TRBV6-1 and TRBJ2-1, with 8 bases lining up with TRBD2. Trimming cost V 3 bases and J 2 bases; bases outside gene matches: 3. Germline V gene sequence: CDR1 MNHNS, CDR2 SASEGT. This CDR3 region has 15 residues. The CDR3 loop is CASSDTGGAYNEQFF. CDR3 DNA: TGTGCCAGCAGTGATACGGGGGGGGCCTACAATGAGCAGTTCTTC.